Reported below is one T cell receptor (beta chain). Antigen unknown. The entry originates in a study of cytomegalovirus exposure and HLA in healthy donors. Study conclusions and caveats: HLA-A and HLA-B allele assignments for most subjects were reportedly predicted accurately using TCR beta sequences.

PCR was performed using 60 Vbeta and 13 Jbeta primers. Clones were sequenced by immunoSEQ multiplex PCR, and TCRdb holds only the in-frame ones, with some missing. The repertoire holds 95,000 to 110,000 clones, with less than 85% as singletons. This clonotype was sampled from a woman under 30 in good health and CMV-seropositive. Sequenced material: PBMCs.

This CDR3 is CASSLISTNEQFF. CDR3 DNA sequence: TGTGCCAGCAGCTTGATAAGCACGAATGAGCAGTTCTTC. The J gene is TRBJ2-1, the V gene TRBV5-4; D is undetermined. Trimming took 1 base from V and 7 from J, leaving 9 bases between them. The CDR3 totals 13 residues. The germline gives CDR1 SGHNT, CDR2 YYREEE (reference sequence).